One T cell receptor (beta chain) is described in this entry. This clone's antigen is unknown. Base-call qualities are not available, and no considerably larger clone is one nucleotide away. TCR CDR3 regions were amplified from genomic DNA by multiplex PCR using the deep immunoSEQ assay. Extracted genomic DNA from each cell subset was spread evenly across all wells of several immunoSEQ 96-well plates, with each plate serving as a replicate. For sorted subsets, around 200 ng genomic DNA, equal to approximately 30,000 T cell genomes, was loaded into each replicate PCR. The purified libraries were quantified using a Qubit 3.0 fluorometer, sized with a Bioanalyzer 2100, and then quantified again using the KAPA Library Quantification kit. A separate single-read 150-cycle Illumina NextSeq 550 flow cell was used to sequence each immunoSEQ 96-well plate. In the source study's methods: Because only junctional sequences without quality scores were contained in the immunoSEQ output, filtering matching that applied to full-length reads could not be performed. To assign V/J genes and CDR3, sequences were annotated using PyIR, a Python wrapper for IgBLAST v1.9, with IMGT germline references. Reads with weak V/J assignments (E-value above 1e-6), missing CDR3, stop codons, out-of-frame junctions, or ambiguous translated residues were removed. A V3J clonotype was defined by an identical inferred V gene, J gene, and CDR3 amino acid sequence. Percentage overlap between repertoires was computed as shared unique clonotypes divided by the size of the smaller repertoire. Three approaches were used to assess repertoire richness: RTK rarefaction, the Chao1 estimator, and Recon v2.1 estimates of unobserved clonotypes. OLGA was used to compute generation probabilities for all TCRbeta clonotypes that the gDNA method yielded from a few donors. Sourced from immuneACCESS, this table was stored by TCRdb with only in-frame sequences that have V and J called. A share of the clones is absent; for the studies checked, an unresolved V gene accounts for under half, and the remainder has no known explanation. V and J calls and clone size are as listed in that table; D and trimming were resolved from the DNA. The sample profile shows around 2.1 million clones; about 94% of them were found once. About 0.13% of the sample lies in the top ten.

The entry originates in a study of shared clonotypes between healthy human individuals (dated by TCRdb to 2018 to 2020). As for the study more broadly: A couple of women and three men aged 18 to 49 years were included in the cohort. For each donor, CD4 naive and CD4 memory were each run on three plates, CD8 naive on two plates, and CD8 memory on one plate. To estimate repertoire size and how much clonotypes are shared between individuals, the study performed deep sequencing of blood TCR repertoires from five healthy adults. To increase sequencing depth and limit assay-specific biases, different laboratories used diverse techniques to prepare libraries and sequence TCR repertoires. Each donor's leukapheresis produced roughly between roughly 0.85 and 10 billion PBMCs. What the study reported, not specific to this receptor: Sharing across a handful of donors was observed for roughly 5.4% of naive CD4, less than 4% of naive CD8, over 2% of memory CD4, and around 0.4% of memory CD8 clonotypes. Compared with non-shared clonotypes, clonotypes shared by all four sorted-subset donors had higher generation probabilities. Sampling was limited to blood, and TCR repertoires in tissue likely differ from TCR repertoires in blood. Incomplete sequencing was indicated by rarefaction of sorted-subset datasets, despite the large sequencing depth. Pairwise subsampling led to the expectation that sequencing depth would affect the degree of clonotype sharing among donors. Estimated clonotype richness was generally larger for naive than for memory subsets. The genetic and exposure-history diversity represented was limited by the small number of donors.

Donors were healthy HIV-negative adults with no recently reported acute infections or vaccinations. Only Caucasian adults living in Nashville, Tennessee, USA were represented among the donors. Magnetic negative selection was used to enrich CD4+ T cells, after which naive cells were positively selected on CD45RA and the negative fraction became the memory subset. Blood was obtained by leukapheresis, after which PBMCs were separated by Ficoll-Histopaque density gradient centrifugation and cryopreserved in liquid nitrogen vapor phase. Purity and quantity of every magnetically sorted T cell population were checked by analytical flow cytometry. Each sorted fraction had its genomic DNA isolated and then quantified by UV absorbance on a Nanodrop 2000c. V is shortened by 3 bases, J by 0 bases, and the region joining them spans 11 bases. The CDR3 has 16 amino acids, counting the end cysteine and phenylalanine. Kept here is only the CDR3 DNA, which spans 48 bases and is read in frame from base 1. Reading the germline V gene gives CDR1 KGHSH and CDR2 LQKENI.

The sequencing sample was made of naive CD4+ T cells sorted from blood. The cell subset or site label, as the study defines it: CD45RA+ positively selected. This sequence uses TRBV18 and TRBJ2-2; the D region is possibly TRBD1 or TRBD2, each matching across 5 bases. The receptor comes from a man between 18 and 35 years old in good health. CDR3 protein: CASSPLGEPNTGELFF. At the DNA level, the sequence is TGTGCCAGCTCACCCTTGGGGGAACCGAACACCGGGGAGCTGTTTTTT.